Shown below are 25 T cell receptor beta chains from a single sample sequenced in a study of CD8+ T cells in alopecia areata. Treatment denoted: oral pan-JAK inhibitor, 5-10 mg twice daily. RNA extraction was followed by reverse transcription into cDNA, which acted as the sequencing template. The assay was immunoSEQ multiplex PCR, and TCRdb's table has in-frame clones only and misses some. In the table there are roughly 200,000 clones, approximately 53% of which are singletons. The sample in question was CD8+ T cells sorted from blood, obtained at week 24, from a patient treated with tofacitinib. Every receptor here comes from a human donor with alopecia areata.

CDR3 in amino acids: CASSTNDGSEQYF. In DNA form, the CDR3 reads TGTGCCAGCAGCACCAACGACGGATCGGAGCAGTACTTC. The chain recombines TRBV5-5 with TRBJ2-7; unclear D gene. With 4 bases removed from V and 7 bases from J, the gap between germline ends came to 15 bases. The V gene's germline CDR1 is SGHKS and CDR2 YYEKEE (reference sequence). This CDR3 spans 13 amino acids.

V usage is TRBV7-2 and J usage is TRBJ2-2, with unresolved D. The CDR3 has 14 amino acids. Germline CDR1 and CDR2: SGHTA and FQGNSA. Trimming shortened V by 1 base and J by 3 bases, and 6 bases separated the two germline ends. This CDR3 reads CASSLDLYTGELFF. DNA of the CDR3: TGTGCCAGCAGCTTAGACCTATACACCGGGGAGCTGTTTTTT.

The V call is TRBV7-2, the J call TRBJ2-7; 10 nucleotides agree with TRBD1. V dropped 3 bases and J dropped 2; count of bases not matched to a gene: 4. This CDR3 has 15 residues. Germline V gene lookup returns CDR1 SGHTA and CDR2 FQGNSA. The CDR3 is CASSFRDRGTYEQYF. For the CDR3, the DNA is TGTGCCAGCAGCTTCCGGGACAGGGGCACCTACGAGCAGTACTTC. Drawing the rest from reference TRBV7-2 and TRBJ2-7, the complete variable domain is GAGVSQSPSNKVTEKGKDVELRCDPISGHTALYWYRQSLGQGLEFLIYFQGNSAPDKSGLPSDRFSAERTGGSVSTLTIQRTQQEDSAVYLCASSFRDRGTYEQYFGPGTRLTVT.

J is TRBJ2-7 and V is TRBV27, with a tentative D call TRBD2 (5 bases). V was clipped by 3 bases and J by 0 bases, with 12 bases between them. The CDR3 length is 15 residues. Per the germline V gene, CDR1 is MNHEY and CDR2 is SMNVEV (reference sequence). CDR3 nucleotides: TGTGCCAGCAGTTTGGACTTCCGGAGCTCCTACGAGCAGTACTTC. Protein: CASSLDFRSSYEQYF.

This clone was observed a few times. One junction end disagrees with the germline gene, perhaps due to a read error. The CDR3 loop reads CASSEARAPQNSEAFF. The CDR3 DNA reads TGTGCCAGCAGTGAAGCCAGGGCCCCTCAGAACTCTGAAGCTTTCTTT. V is TRBV2 and J is TRBJ1-1; the D gene is possibly TRBD1 (5 bases). The CDR3 runs 16 residues. Germline values: CDR1 SNHLY, CDR2 FYNNEI.

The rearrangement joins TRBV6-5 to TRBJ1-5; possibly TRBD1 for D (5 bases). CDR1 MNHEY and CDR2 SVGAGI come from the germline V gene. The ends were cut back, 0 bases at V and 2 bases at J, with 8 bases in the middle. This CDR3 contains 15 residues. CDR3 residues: CASSYSGTGNQPQHF. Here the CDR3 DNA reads TGTGCCAGCAGTTACTCAGGGACGGGCAATCAGCCCCAGCATTTT.

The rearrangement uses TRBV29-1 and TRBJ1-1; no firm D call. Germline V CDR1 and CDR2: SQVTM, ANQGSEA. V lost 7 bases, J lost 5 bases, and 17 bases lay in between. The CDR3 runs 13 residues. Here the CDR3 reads CSAPEGEGTEAFF. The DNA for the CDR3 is TGCAGCGCCCCGGAGGGAGAAGGGACTGAAGCTTTCTTT.

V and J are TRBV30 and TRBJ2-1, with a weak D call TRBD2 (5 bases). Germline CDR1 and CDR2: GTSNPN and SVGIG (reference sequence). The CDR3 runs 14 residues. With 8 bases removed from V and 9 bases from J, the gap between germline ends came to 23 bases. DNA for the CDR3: TGTGCCGGGTACCGGGATCAGAAAGTCACTGAGCAGTTCTTC. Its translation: CAGYRDQKVTEQFF.

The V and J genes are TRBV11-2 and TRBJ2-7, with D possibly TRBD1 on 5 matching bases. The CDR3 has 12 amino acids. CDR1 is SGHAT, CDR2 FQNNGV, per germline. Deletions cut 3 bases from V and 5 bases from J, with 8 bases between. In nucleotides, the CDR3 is TGTGCCAGCAGCTTTATGACAGACGAGCAGTACTTC. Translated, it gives CASSFMTDEQYF.

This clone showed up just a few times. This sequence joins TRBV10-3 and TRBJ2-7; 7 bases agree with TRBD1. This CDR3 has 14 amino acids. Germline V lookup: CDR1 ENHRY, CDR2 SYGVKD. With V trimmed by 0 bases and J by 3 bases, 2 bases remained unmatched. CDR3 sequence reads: CAISESGQSYEQYF. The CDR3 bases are TGTGCCATCAGTGAGTCGGGACAGAGCTACGAGCAGTACTTC.

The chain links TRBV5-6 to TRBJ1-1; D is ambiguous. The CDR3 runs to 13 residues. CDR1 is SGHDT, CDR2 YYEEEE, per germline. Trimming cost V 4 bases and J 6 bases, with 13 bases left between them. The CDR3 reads CASSTAGGSEAFF. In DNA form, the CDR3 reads TGTGCCAGCAGCACGGCGGGAGGGTCTGAAGCTTTCTTT.

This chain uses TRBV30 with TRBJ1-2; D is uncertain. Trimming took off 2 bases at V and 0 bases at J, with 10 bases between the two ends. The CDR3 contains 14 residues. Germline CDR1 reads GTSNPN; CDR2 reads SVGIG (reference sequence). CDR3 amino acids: CAWSQYSSNYGYTF. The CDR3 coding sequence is TGTGCCTGGAGTCAGTACAGCTCTAACTATGGCTACACCTTC.

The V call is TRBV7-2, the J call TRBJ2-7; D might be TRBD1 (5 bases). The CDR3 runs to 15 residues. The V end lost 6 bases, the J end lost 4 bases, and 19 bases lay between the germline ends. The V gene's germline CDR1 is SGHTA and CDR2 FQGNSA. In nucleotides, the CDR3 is TGTGCCAGCAGGGGCGGCCAAAGTGCAGGGTACGAGCAGTACTTC. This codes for CASRGGQSAGYEQYF.

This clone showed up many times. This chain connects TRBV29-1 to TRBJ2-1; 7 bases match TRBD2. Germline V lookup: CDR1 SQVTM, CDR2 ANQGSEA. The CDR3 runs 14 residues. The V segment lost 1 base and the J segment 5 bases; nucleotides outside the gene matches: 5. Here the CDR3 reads CSVEVVGGDNEQFF. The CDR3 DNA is TGCAGCGTTGAAGTTGTTGGGGGGGACAATGAGCAGTTCTTC.

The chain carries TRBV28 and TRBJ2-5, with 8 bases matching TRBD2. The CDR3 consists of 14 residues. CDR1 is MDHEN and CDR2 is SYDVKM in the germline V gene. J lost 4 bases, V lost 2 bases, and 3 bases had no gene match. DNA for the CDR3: TGTGCCAGCAGTTTAGGCGGGACTAGAGAGACCCAGTACTTC. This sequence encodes CASSLGGTRETQYF.

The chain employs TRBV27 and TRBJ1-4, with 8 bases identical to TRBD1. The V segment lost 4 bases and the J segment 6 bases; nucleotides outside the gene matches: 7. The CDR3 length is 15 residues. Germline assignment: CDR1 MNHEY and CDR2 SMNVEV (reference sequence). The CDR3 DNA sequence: TGTGCCAGCAGTTCCACCGGACAGGGTTATGAAAAACTGTTTTTT. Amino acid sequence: CASSSTGQGYEKLFF.

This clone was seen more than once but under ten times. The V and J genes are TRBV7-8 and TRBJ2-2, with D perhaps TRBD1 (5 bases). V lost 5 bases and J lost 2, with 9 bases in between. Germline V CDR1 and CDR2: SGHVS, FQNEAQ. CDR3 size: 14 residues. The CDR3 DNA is TGTGCCAGCAGCCAAGGGGTCAACACCGGGGAGCTGTTTTTT. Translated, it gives CASSQGVNTGELFF. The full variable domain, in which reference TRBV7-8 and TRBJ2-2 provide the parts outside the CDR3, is GAGVSQSPRYKVAKRGQDVALRCDPISGHVSLFWYQQALGQGPEFLTYFQNEAQLDKSGLPSDRFFAERPEGSVSTLKIQRTQQEDSAVYLCASSQGVNTGELFFGEGSRLTVL.

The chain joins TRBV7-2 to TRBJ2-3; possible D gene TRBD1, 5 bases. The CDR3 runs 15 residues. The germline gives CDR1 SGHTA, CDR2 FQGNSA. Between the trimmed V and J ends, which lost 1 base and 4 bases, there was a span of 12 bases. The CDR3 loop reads CASSLEGPGPDTQYF. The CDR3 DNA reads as TGTGCCAGCAGCTTAGAAGGCCCAGGGCCAGATACGCAGTATTTT.

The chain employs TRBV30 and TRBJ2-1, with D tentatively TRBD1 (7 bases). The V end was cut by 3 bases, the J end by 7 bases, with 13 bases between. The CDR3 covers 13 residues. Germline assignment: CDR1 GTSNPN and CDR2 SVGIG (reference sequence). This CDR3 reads CAWRLRGDNEQFF. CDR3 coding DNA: TGTGCCTGGAGACTCAGGGGGGATAATGAGCAGTTCTTC.

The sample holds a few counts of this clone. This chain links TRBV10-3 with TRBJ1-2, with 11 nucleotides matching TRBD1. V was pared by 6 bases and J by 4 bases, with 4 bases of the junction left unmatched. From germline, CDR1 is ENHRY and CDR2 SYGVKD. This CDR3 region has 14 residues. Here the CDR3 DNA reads TGTGCCATCAGGCCGGGACAGGGGGTCTATGGCTACACCTTC. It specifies CAIRPGQGVYGYTF.

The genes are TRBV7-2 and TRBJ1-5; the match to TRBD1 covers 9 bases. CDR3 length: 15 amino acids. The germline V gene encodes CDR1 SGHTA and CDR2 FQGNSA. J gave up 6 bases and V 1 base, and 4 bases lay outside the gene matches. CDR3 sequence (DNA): TGTGCCAGCAGCTTAGGGGACAGGGTGGTTCAGCCCCAGCATTTT. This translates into CASSLGDRVVQPQHF.

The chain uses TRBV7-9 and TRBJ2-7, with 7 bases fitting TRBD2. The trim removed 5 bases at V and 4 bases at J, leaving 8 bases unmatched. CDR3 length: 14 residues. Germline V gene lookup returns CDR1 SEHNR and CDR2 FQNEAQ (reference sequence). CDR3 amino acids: CASSGERGAYEQYF. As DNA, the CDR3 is TGTGCCAGCAGCGGTGAGCGGGGCGCTTACGAGCAGTACTTC.

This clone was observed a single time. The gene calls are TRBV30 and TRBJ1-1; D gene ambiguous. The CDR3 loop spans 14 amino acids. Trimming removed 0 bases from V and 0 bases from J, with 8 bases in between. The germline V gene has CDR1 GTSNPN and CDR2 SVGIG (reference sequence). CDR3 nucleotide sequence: TGTGCCTGGAGTGTAGGGCGGATGAACACTGAAGCTTTCTTT. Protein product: CAWSVGRMNTEAFF.

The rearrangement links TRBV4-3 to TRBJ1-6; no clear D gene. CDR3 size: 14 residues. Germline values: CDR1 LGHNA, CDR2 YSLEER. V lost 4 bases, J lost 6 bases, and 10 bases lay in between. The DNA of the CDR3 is TGCGCCAGCAGCCCGTCCCCCCTTAATTCACCCCTCCACTTT. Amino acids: CASSPSPLNSPLHF.

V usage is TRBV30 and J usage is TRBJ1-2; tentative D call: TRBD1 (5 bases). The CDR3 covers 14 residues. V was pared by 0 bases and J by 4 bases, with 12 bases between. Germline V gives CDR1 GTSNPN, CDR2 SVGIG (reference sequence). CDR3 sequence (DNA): TGTGCCTGGAGTGTACCGACAGCATCCTATGGCTACACCTTC. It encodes CAWSVPTASYGYTF.